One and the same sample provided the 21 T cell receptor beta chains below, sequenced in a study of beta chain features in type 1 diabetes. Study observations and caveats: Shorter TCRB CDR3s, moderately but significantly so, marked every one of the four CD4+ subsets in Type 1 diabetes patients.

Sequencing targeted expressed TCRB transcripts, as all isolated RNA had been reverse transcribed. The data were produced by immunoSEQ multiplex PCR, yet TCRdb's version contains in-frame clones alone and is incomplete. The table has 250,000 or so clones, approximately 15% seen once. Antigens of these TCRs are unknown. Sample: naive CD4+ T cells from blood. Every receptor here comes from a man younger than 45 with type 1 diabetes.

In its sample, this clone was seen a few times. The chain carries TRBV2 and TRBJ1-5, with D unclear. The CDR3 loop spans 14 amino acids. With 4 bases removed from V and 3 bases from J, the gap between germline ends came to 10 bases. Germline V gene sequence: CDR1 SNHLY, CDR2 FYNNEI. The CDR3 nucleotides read TGTGCCAGCAGTGTGTTTGGGCCCAATCAGCCCCAGCATTTT. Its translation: CASSVFGPNQPQHF.

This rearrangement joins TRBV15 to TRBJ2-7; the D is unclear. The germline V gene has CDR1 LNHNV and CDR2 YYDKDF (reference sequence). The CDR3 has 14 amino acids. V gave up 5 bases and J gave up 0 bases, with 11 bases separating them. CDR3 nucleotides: TGTGCCACCAGCCAACACTGGAGCTCCTACGAGCAGTACTTC. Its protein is CATSQHWSSYEQYF.

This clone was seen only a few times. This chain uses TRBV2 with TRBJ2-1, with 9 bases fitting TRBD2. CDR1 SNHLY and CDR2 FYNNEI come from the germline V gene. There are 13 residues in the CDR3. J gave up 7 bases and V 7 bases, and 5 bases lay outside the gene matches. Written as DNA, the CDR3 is TGTGCCAGCATACTAGCGGGTCCTAATGAGCAGTTCTTC. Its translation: CASILAGPNEQFF.

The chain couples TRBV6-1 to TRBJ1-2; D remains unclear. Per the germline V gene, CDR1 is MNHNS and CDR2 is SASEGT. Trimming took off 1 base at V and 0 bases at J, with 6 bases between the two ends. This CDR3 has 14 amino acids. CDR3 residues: CASSEGLANYGYTF. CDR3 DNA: TGTGCCAGCAGTGAAGGGTTAGCTAACTATGGCTACACCTTC.

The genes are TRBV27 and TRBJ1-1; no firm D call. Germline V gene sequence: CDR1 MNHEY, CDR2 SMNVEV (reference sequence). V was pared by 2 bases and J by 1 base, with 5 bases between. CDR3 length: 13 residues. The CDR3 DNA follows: TGTGCCAGCAGTTTAGAAGCGAACACTGAAGCTTTCTTT. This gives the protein CASSLEANTEAFF.

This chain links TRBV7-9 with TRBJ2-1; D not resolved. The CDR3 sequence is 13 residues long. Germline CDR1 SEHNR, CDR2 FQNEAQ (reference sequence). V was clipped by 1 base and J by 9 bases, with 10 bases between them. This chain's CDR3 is CASSLGMTGEQFF. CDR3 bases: TGTGCCAGCAGCTTAGGAATGACGGGTGAGCAGTTCTTC.

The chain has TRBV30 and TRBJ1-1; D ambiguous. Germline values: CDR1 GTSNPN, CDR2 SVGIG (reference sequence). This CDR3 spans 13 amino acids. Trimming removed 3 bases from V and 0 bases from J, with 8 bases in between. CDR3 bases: TGTGCCTGGAGCTACAGTTTGAACACTGAAGCTTTCTTT. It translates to CAWSYSLNTEAFF.

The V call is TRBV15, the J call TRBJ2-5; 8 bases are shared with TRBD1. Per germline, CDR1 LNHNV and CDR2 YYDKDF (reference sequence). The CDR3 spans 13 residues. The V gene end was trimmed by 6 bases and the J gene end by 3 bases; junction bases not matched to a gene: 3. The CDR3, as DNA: TGTGCCACCAGGAGACAGGGGAAAGAGACCCAGTACTTC. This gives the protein CATRRQGKETQYF.

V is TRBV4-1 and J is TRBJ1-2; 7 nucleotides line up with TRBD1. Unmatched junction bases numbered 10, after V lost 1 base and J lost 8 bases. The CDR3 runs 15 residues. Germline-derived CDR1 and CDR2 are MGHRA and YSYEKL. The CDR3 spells CASSQVGQPAGGYTF. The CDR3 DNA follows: TGCGCCAGCAGCCAAGTGGGACAGCCCGCCGGGGGCTACACCTTC.

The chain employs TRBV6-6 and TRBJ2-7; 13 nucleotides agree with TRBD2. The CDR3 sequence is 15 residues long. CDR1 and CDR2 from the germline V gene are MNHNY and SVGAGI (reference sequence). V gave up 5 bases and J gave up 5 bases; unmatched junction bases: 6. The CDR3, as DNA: TGTGCCAGCAGTCCGAGGACTAGCGGGAGAGACGAGCAGTACTTC. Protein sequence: CASSPRTSGRDEQYF.

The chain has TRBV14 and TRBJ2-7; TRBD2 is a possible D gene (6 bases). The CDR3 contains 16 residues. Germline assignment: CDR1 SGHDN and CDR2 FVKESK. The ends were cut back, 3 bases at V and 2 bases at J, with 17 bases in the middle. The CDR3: CASSQTVAEAPYEQYF. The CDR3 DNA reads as TGTGCCAGCAGCCAGACGGTAGCGGAGGCCCCCTACGAGCAGTACTTC.

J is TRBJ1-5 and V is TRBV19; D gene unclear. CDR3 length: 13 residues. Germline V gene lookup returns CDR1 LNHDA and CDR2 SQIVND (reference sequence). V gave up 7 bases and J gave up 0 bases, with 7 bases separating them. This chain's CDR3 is CASTVYSNQPQHF. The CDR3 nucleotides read TGTGCCAGTACGGTATATAGCAATCAGCCCCAGCATTTT.

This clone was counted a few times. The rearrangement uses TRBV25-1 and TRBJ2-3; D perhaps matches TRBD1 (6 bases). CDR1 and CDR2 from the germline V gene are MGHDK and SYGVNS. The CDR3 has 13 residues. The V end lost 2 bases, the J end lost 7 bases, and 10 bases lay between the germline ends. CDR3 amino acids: CASSEQGTNTQYF. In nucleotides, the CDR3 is TGTGCCAGCAGTGAACAGGGGACAAATACGCAGTATTTT.

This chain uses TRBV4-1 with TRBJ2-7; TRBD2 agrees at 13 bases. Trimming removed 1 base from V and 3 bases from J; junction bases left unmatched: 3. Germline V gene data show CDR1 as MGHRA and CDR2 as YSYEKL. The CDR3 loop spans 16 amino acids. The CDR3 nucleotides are TGCGCCAGCAGCCAAGCGGGACTAGCGGGACACTACGAGCAGTACTTC. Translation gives CASSQAGLAGHYEQYF.

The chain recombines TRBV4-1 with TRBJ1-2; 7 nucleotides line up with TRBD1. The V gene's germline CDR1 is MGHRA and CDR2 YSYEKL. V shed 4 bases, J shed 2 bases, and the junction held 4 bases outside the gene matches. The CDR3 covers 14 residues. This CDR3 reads CASSRWDSNYGYTF. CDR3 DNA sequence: TGCGCCAGCAGCCGATGGGACAGCAACTATGGCTACACCTTC.

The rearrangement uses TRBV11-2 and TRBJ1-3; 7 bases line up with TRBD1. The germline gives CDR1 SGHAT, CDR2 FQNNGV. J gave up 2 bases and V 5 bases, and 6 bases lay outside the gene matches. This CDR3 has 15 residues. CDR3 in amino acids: CASSPRQGTGNTIYF. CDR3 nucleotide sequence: TGTGCCAGCAGCCCCCGACAGGGCACTGGAAACACCATATATTTT.

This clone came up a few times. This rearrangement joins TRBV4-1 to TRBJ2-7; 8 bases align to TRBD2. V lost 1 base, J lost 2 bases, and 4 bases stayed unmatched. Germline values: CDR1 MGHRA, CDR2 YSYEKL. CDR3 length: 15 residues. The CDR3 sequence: CASSQGTSGPYEQYF. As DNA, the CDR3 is TGCGCCAGCAGCCAAGGAACTAGCGGACCCTACGAGCAGTACTTC.

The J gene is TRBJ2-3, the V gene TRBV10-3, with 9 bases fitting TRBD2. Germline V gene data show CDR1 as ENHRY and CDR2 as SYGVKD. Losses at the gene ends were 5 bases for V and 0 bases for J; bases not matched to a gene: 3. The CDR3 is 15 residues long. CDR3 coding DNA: TGTGCCATCAGTCACACTAGCGGGAGCACAGATACGCAGTATTTT. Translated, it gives CAISHTSGSTDTQYF.

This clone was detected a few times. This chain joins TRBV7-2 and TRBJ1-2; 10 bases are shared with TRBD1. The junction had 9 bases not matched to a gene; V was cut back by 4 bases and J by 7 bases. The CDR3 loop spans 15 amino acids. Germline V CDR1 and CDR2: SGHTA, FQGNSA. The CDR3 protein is CASSSRQGATAGYTF. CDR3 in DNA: TGTGCCAGCAGCTCGAGACAGGGGGCGACTGCTGGCTACACCTTC.

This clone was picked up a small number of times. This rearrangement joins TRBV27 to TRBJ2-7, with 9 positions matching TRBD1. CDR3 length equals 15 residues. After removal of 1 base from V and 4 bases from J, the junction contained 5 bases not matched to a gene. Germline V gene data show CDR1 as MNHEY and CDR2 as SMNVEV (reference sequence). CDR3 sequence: CASSLLTGGSYEQYF. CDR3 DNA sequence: TGTGCCAGCAGTTTATTGACAGGGGGTTCGTACGAGCAGTACTTC.

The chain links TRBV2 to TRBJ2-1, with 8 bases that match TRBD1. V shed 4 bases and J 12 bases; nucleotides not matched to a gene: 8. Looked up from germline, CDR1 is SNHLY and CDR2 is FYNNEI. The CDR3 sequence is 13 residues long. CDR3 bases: TGTGCCAGCAGTGGACGAACAGGGGGAGGGCAGTTCTTC. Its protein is CASSGRTGGGQFF.